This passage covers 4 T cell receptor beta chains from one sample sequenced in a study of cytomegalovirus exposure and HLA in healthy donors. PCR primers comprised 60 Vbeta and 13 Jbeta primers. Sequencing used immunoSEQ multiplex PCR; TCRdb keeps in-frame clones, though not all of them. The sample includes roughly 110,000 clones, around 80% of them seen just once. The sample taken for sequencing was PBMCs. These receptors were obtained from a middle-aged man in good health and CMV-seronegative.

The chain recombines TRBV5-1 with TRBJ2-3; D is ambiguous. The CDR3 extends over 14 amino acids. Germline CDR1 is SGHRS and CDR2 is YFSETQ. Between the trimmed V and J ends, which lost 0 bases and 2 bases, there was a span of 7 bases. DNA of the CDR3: TGCGCCAGCAGCTTGGGTCTTTTCACAGATACGCAGTATTTT. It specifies CASSLGLFTDTQYF.

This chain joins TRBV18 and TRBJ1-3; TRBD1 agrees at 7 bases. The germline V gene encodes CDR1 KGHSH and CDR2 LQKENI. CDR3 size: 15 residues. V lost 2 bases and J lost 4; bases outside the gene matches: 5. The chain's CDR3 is CASSPATGEGNTIYF. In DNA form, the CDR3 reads TGTGCCAGCTCACCAGCCACAGGGGAAGGAAACACCATATATTTT. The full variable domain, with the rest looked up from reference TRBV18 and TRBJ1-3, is NAGVMQNPRHLVRRRGQEARLRCSPMKGHSHVYWYRQLPEEGLKFMVYLQKENIIDESGMPKERFSAEFPKEGPSILRIQQVVRGDSAAYFCASSPATGEGNTIYFGEGSWLTVV.

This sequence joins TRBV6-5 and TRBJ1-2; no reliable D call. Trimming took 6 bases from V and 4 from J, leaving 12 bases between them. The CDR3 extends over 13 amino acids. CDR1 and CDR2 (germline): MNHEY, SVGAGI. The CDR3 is CASSLGRAYGYTF. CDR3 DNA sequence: TGTGCCAGCAGCCTGGGGAGGGCCTATGGCTACACCTTC.

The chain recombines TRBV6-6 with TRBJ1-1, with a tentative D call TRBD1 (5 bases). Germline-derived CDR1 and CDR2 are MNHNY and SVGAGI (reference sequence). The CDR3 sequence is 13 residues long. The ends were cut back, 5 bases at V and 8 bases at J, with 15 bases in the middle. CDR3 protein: CASSTREGSEAFF. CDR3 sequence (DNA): TGTGCCAGCAGTACCAGGGAGGGTTCCGAAGCTTTCTTT.